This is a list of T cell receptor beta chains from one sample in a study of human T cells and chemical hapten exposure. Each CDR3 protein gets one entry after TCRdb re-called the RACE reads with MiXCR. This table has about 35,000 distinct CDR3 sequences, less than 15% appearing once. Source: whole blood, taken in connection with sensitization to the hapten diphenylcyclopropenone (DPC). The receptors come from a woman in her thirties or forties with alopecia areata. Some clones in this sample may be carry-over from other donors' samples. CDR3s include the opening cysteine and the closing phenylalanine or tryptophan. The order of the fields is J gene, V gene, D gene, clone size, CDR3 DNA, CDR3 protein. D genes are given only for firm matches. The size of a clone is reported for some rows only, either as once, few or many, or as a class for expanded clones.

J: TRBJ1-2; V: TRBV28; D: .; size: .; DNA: TGTGCCAGCAGCTCGACTGATAACTATGGCTACACCTTC; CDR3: CASSSTDNYGYTF
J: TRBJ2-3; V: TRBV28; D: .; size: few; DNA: TGTGCCAGCAGTTTATACAAGGGAGGAGATACGCAGTATTTT; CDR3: CASSLYKGGDTQYF
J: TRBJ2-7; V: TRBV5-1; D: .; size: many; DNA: TGCGCCAGCAGCTCTGGACAGACCCTACGGGAGCAGTACTTC; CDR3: CASSSGQTLREQYF
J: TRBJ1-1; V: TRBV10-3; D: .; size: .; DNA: TGTGCCATCAGTGGGGGAGGTGACACTGAAGCTTTCTTT; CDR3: CAISGGGDTEAFF
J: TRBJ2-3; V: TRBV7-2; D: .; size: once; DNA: TGTGCCAGCAGCTTGAACAACAGGGCGCAGTATTTT; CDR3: CASSLNNRAQYF
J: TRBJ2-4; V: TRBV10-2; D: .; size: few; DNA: TGCGCCAGCAGTGACGCTGTAGGGGTGGTGGGTCGGTACTTC; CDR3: CASSDAVGVVGRYF
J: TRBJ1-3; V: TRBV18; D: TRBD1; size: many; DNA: TGTGCCAGCTCCCCAGGGACAGCTGGAAACACCATATATTTT; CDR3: CASSPGTAGNTIYF
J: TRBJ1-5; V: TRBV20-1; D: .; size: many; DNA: TGCAGTGCTGGGACCAACAATCAGCCCCAGCATTTT; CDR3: CSAGTNNQPQHF
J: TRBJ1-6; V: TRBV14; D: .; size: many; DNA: TGTGCCAGCAGCCTTGTTCAGGGTAATTCACCCCTCCACTTT; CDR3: CASSLVQGNSPLHF
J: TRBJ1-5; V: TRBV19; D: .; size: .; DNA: TGTGCCAGTAGTAAGATACCCGGGGAGCCCCAGCATTTT; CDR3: CASSKIPGEPQHF
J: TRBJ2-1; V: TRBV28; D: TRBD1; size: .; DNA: TGTGCCAGCAGGATTGGGACAGGGAAATACAATGAGCAGTTCTTC; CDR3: CASRIGTGKYNEQFF
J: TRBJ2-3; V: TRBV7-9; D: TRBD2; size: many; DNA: TGTGCCAGCCTCGCTAGCGGGACCACAGATACGCAGTATTTT; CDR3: CASLASGTTDTQYF
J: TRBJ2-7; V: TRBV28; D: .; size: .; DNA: TGTGCCAGCAGTTTATCGACAGAGGTAGCCAACGAGCAGTACTTC; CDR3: CASSLSTEVANEQYF
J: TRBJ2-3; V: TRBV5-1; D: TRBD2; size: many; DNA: TGCGCCAGCAGCCTCGAAGCGGGAGTTGGCGCAGATACGCAGTATTTT; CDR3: CASSLEAGVGADTQYF
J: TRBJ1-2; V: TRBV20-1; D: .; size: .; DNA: TGCAGTGCTAGAGGGGGCTACTATGGCTACACCTTC; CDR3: CSARGGYYGYTF
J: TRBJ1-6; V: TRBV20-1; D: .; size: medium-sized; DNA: TGCAGTGCTAGAGGGGACCAATTCTCACCCCTCCACTTT; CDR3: CSARGDQFSPLHF
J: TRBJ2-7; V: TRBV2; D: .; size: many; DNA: TGTGCCAGCAACAGGGCCTACGAGCAGTACTTC; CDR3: CASNRAYEQYF
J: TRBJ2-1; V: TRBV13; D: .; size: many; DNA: TGTGCCAGCAGCTTAGGAGGGCACTACAATGAGCAGTTCTTC; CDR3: CASSLGGHYNEQFF
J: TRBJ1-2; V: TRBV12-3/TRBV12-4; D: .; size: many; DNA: TGTGCCAGCAGTTTAAATCGAGGGCGGAACGGCTACACCTTC; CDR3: CASSLNRGRNGYTF
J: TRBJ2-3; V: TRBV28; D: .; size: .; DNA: TGTGCCAGCAGTTTACGGGGAAGCACAGATACGCAGTATTTT; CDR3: CASSLRGSTDTQYF
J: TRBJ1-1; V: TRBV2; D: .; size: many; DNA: TGTGCGACCTATCGGACCCTAATGAACACTGAAGCTTTCTTT; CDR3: CATYRTLMNTEAFF
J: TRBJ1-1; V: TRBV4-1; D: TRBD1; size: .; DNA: TGCGCCAGCAGCCAGATGGACAGGGGGAACACTGAAGCTTTCTTT; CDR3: CASSQMDRGNTEAFF
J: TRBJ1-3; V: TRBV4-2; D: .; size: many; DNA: TGTGCCAGCAGCCAAGAAGTTCCGGGTATAGGGACTGGTGGAAACACCATATATTTT; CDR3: CASSQEVPGIGTGGNTIYF
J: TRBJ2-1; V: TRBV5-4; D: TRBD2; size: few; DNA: TGTGCCAGCAGCTTGGGACTAGCGGGCCCCTCCTCCTACAATGAGCAGTTCTTC; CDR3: CASSLGLAGPSSYNEQFF
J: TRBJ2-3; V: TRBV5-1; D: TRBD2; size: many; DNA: TGCGCCAGCAGCCCCCGCCCGCGACTAGCGGGGAGAAGCACAGATACGCAGTATTTT; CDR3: CASSPRPRLAGRSTDTQYF
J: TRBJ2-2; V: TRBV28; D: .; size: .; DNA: TGTGCCACCAAGGACGCCGGGGAGCTGTTTTTT; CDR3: CATKDAGELFF
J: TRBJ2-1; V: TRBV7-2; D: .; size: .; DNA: TGTGCCAGCAGCTTAGCGCTGGGCGGCGCTGAGCAGTTCTTC; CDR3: CASSLALGGAEQFF
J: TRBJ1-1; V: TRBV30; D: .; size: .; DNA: TGTGCCTGGTCCGCGCAGACTGGGACTGAAGCTTTCTTT; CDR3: CAWSAQTGTEAFF
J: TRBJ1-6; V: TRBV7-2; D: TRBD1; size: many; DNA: TGTGCCAGCAGCAAACTAAGCAGAGGACAGGACTATAATTCACCCCTCCACTTT; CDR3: CASSKLSRGQDYNSPLHF
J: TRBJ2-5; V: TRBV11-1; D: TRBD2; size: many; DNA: TGTGCGGTAGGGGGAACCGGACTAGCGGGAGGTACCGAGACCCAGTACTTC; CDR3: CAVGGTGLAGGTETQYF
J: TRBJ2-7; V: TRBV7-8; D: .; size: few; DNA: TGTGTCAGCAGCTTAGATCGATGGGGACAACGTGGAGAATTC; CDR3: CVSSLDRWGQRGEF
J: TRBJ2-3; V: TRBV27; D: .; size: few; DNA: TGTGCCAGCAGATGGAGAACCGATACGCAGTATTTT; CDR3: CASRWRTDTQYF
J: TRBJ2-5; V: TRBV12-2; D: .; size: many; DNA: TGTGCAAGTCGCTTAGCCCCCGTTTATTACGGGAGGGAGGGAGAGACCCAGTACTTC; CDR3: CASRLAPVYYGREGETQYF
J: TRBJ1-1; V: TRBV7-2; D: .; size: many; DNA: TGTGCCAGCAGCTTAAGTACAGGGATGAACACTGAAGCTTTCTTT; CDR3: CASSLSTGMNTEAFF
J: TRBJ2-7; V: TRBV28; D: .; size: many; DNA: TGTGCCAGCAGTTTATCTGACACCAAGGGGCAGTACTTC; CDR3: CASSLSDTKGQYF
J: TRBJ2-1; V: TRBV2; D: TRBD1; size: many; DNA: TGTGCCAGCACCGGGACAGAGAAATACAATGAGCAGTTCTTC; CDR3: CASTGTEKYNEQFF
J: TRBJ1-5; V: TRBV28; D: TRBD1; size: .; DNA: TGTGCCAGCAGTTGGGGGACAGGGGGCTATAAACTCTTTCAGCCCCAGCATTTT; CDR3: CASSWGTGGYKLFQPQHF
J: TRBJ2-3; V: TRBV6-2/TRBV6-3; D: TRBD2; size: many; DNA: TGTGCCAGCAGTTACTCGAACCCAGCGGGAAGGCGGTTAGGCACAGATACGCAGTATTTT; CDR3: CASSYSNPAGRRLGTDTQYF
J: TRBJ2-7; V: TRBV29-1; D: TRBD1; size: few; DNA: TGCAGCGTGGAGACAGGGGCGCCCTACGAGCAGTACTTC; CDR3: CSVETGAPYEQYF
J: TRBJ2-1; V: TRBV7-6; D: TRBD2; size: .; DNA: TGTGCCAGCAGCTGGACTAGCGGGGGGGCCTCAAATGAGCAGTTCTTC; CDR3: CASSWTSGGASNEQFF
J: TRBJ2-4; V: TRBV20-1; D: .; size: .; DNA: TGCAGTGTCGGGACAGCCCGCGGGGGGAACATTCAGTACTTC; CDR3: CSVGTARGGNIQYF
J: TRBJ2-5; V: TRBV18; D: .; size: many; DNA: TGTGCCAGCTCACCACGAGCAGGAGGTCAAGAGACCCAGTACTTC; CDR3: CASSPRAGGQETQYF
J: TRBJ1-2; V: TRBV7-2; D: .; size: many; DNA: TGTGCCAGCAGCTTAAATTCCCCGAACTATGGCTACACCTTC; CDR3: CASSLNSPNYGYTF
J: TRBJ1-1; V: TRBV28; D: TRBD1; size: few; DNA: TGTGCCAGCAGAACCTCCGGGACAGGGAACACTGAAGCTTTCTTT; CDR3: CASRTSGTGNTEAFF
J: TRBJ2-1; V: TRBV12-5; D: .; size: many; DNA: TGTGCTAGTGGTGTGGTCCGAAATGAGCAGTTCTTC; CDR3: CASGVVRNEQFF